This TCR beta chain was observed in a study of a mutant IDH1 vaccine in newly diagnosed glioma. As for the study in general: Treatment recipients were about 62% male and around 40% female, and their mean age was approximately 43 years. Previous treatment comprised radiotherapy, temozolomide, or both, mostly both.

The data were produced by immunoSEQ multiplex PCR, yet TCRdb's version contains in-frame clones alone and is incomplete. The table includes fewer than 65,000 clones, about 80% detected once. This clone appeared a few times. Its antigen is unknown. Trimming cost V 10 bases and J 0 bases, with 18 bases left between them. CDR1 is LNHDA, CDR2 SQIVND, per germline (reference sequence). The CDR3 runs 15 residues. Study findings and constraints: Among patients, 93.3% showed immune responses induced by the vaccine.

As to time point: week 5, during vaccination. It was 300 ug of mutant IDH1 20-mer peptide that made up each vaccine dose, given with topical imiquimod. New IDH1-mutant, ATRX-lost WHO grade 3 or 4 astrocytomas occurred in donors. This chain links TRBV19 with TRBJ1-1; D call uncertain. This receptor was identified in a man in his thirties or forties with glioma. Sequenced here: PBMCs, sampled from a glioma patient whose treatment included an IDH1 peptide vaccine. This CDR3 reads CATSLGQVMNTEAFF. CDR3 DNA sequence: TGTGCCACTTCCCTGGGCCAAGTTATGAACACTGAAGCTTTCTTT.